The 21 T cell receptor beta chains below were found in one sample sequenced in a study of cytomegalovirus exposure and HLA in healthy donors. Both 60 Vbeta primers and 13 Jbeta primers went into the PCR. Some clones are missing from TCRdb's copy, which holds only in-frame ones; the method was immunoSEQ multiplex PCR. The repertoire holds 100,000 to 150,000 clones, with around 72% as singletons. Sequencing used PBMCs. All receptors come from a man between 25 and 39 years old in good health and CMV-seronegative.

This chain connects TRBV6-1 to TRBJ2-5, with 7 nucleotides matching TRBD1. Per germline, CDR1 MNHNS and CDR2 SASEGT. V dropped 7 bases and J dropped 3; count of bases not matched to a gene: 5. The CDR3 has 13 residues. CDR3 sequence reads: CASIWGTEETQYF. The CDR3 nucleotides are TGTGCCAGCATTTGGGGGACAGAAGAGACCCAGTACTTC.

The V gene is TRBV29-1, the J gene TRBJ2-1; unclear D gene. Germline V gene sequence: CDR1 SQVTM, CDR2 ANQGSEA. This CDR3 has 13 residues. V dropped 6 bases and J dropped 3 bases, with 12 bases sitting between them. CDR3 amino acids: CSVHRPGYNEQFF. The CDR3 bases are TGCAGCGTACACCGGCCAGGCTACAATGAGCAGTTCTTC.

The chain carries TRBV7-8 and TRBJ1-5; the match to TRBD1 covers 8 bases. V lost 5 bases, J lost 7 bases, and 10 bases stayed unmatched. The germline CDR1 and CDR2 sequences are SGHVS and FQNEAQ. The CDR3 covers 15 residues. CDR3 amino acids: CASSPTTGVGQPQHF. The CDR3 DNA reads as TGTGCCAGCAGCCCGACGACAGGGGTAGGACAGCCCCAGCATTTT.

J is TRBJ1-1 and V is TRBV30; possible D gene TRBD1, 6 bases. Germline assignment: CDR1 GTSNPN and CDR2 SVGIG (reference sequence). With 0 bases removed from V and 0 bases from J, the gap between germline ends came to 17 bases. The CDR3 sequence is 17 residues long. The DNA of the CDR3 is TGTGCCTGGAGTGTACGGGGGGCAAGGCCGATGAACACTGAAGCTTTCTTT. Encoded protein: CAWSVRGARPMNTEAFF.

J is TRBJ1-5 and V is TRBV5-8, with 8 bases aligning to TRBD1. Germline V lookup: CDR1 SGHTS, CDR2 YDEGEE. The CDR3 totals 14 residues. V lost 4 bases to trimming and J lost 7 bases; unmatched junction nucleotides: 7. The CDR3 here is CASSPRTGQQPQHF. CDR3 nucleotide sequence: TGTGCCAGCAGCCCTAGGACAGGGCAACAGCCCCAGCATTTT.

The DNA of the CDR3 is TGTGCCATCAGTGAGTCGGGTCTAGCGGGGTTTAAAGGTACGCAGTATTTT. Residues: CAISESGLAGFKGTQYF. The genes are TRBV10-3 and TRBJ2-3; 9 bases are a match to TRBD2. This CDR3 region has 17 residues. V lost 0 bases and J lost 8; bases outside the gene matches: 12. Germline V gene sequence: CDR1 ENHRY, CDR2 SYGVKD.

This chain's CDR3 is CASSVGTGGSYEQYF. The DNA of the CDR3 is TGCGCCAGCAGCGTAGGGACAGGAGGCTCCTACGAGCAGTACTTC. J is TRBJ2-7 and V is TRBV5-1, with 8 nucleotides matching TRBD1. V shed 4 bases, J shed 0 bases, and the junction held 6 bases outside the gene matches. The germline CDR1 and CDR2 sequences are SGHRS and YFSETQ. CDR3 size: 15 residues.

J is TRBJ2-5 and V is TRBV18, with D possibly matching TRBD2 (6 bases). Between the trimmed V and J ends, which lost 2 bases and 1 base, there was a span of 17 bases. CDR1 and CDR2 from the germline V gene are KGHSH and LQKENI. This CDR3 region has 17 residues. As DNA, the CDR3 is TGTGCCAGCTCACCAAAGCCCGAGACTAGTGGCCAAGAGACCCAGTACTTC. Protein product: CASSPKPETSGQETQYF.

The J gene is TRBJ2-7, the V gene TRBV6-6, with D possibly matching TRBD2 (5 bases). Trimming left V 2 bases short and J 7 bases short, with 12 bases between. From germline, CDR1 is MNHNY and CDR2 SVGAGI (reference sequence). The length of the CDR3 is 13 residues. The CDR3 DNA reads as TGTGCCAGCAGTTACGAGCCGCCGGGGGAGCAGTACTTC. Protein sequence: CASSYEPPGEQYF.

This chain joins TRBV29-1 and TRBJ2-3; D is undetermined. The CDR3 sequence is 16 residues long. Trimming cost V 7 bases and J 0 bases, with 20 bases left between them. CDR1 is SQVTM, CDR2 ANQGSEA, per germline. CDR3 region: CSASPSDMASTDTQYF. The CDR3 region has the DNA TGCAGCGCCAGTCCGTCCGACATGGCTAGCACAGATACGCAGTATTTT.

V and J are TRBV15 and TRBJ2-7; 9 bases line up with TRBD1. Germline V gene lookup returns CDR1 LNHNV and CDR2 YYDKDF (reference sequence). CDR3 length: 15 residues. V shed 0 bases, J shed 4 bases, and the junction held 4 bases outside the gene matches. CDR3 in DNA: TGTGCCACCAGCAGAGATAGGGACAGGGTATACGAGCAGTACTTC. As protein: CATSRDRDRVYEQYF.

This clone was seen just once. This chain uses TRBV10-3 with TRBJ2-7; D is possibly TRBD2 (5 bases). Trimming cost V 4 bases and J 3 bases, with 7 bases left between them. The germline V gene encodes CDR1 ENHRY and CDR2 SYGVKD. This CDR3 is built from 12 residues. The chain's CDR3 is CAISAEGYEQYF. The CDR3 nucleotides read TGTGCCATCAGTGCTGAGGGCTACGAGCAGTACTTC.

The V gene is TRBV6-5, the J gene TRBJ1-1; D not resolved. Germline V gene sequence: CDR1 MNHEY, CDR2 SVGAGI. V gave up 5 bases and J gave up 0 bases, with 10 bases separating them. The CDR3 totals 14 residues. The CDR3 DNA reads as TGTGCCAGCAGTGCCGACATTTTGAACACTGAAGCTTTCTTT. Amino acid sequence: CASSADILNTEAFF.

The chain carries TRBV28 and TRBJ2-5; 8 bases map to TRBD1. CDR3 length: 17 amino acids. CDR1 is MDHEN and CDR2 is SYDVKM in the germline V gene. Trimming removed 2 bases from V and 4 bases from J; junction bases left unmatched: 12. CDR3 region: CASSLQGAGGHRETQYF. DNA of the CDR3: TGTGCCAGCAGTTTACAGGGGGCGGGCGGACATAGAGAGACCCAGTACTTC.

The table lists this clone with a count of one. The chain couples TRBV2 to TRBJ2-1; TRBD2 matches at 9 bases. V was clipped by 11 bases and J by 9 bases; unmatched bases: 14. Germline CDR1 is SNHLY and CDR2 is FYNNEI. The CDR3 contains 14 residues. The CDR3: CASWVAGGLGEQFF. CDR3 in DNA: TGTGCCTCCTGGGTGGCGGGGGGGCTAGGTGAGCAGTTCTTC.

The chain combines TRBV4-1 with TRBJ2-5; TRBD2 matches at 9 bases. The ends lost 1 base at V and 1 base at J; junction bases unmatched: 7. Germline lookup yields CDR1 MGHRA and CDR2 YSYEKL. The CDR3 spans 17 residues. The CDR3 DNA is TGCGCCAGCAGCCAAGTGGGGCGGCGGGGGGGCCAAGAGACCCAGTACTTC. Translation: CASSQVGRRGGQETQYF.

This clone was counted a single time. The J gene is TRBJ2-1, the V gene TRBV11-2; D not certain. CDR3 length: 14 amino acids. Germline CDR1 SGHAT, CDR2 FQNNGV. Trimming cost V 1 base and J 4 bases, with 8 bases left between them. This CDR3 reads CASSLAGFYNEQFF. The DNA for the CDR3 is TGTGCCAGCAGCTTAGCGGGTTTTTACAATGAGCAGTTCTTC.

V is TRBV6-4 and J is TRBJ1-5; D ambiguous. The CDR3 has 13 residues. Germline V gene lookup returns CDR1 MRHNA and CDR2 SNTAGT. The ends were cut back, 4 bases at V and 7 bases at J, with 11 bases in the middle. Here the CDR3 DNA reads TGTGCCAGCAGTGTCGGGGTGGACCAGCCCCAGCATTTT. Amino acid sequence: CASSVGVDQPQHF.

The V call is TRBV1, the J call TRBJ1-2; the table's D call, TRBD1, has no DNA check behind it. TRBV1 is an annotated pseudogene. The CDR3 is 11 amino acids. Here the CDR3 reads CTSPRGRGYTF. The CDR3 DNA sequence: TGCACCAGCCCCAGGGGACGAGGCTACACCTTC.

The rearrangement links TRBV11-2 to TRBJ2-7, with 11 nucleotides matching TRBD1. The CDR3 totals 14 residues. J lost 6 bases, V lost 4 bases, and 5 bases had no gene match. The germline V gene encodes CDR1 SGHAT and CDR2 FQNNGV. CDR3 residues: CASSSPGTGGEQYF. As DNA, the CDR3 is TGTGCCAGCAGCTCACCCGGGACAGGGGGCGAGCAGTACTTC.

The V call is TRBV4-1, the J call TRBJ1-1; D is uncertain. CDR3 size: 15 residues. V was clipped by 1 base and J by 11 bases, with 20 bases between them. Per germline, CDR1 MGHRA and CDR2 YSYEKL. The CDR3 loop reads CASSQVHDGDYRAFF. As DNA, the CDR3 is TGCGCCAGCAGCCAAGTACATGACGGGGATTATCGGGCTTTCTTT.